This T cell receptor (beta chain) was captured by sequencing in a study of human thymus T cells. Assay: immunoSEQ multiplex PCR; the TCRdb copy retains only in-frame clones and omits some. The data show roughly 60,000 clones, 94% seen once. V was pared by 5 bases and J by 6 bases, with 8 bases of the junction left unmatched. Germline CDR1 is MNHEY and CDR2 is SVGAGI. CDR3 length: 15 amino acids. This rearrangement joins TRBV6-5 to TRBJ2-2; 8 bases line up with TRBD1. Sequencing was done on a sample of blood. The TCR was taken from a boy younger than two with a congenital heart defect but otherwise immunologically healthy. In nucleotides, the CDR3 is TGTGCCAGCAGTCTACCGGGACAGGCCCCCGGGGAGCTGTTTTTT. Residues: CASSLPGQAPGELFF.